Presented here are 23 T cell receptor beta chains from one specimen sequenced in a study of radiotherapy plus CTLA-4 blockade in lung cancer. Profiling relied on immunoSEQ multiplex PCR, and the TCRdb table lists in-frame clones only, not all of them. The repertoire includes approximately 37,000 clones, approximately 70% of them detected once, and 9.8% sits in the top ten. Sequenced material: peripheral blood, taken from a patient treated with radiotherapy plus ipilimumab. The receptors here all came from a human donor with non-small cell lung cancer who had stable disease on radiotherapy plus ipilimumab.

The CDR3 loop is CASSLRGGGAYEQYF. CDR3 bases: TGTGCCAGCAGCCTCCGGGGTGGGGGGGCCTACGAGCAGTACTTC. The chain carries TRBV7-8 and TRBJ2-7, with 7 bases that match TRBD2. CDR3 length equals 15 residues. Germline CDR1 is SGHVS and CDR2 is FQNEAQ. V shed 5 bases and J 2 bases; nucleotides not matched to a gene: 9.

V and J are TRBV5-1 and TRBJ2-3; a possible D gene is TRBD1 (6 bases). This CDR3 is 14 amino acids long. Trimming pared 4 bases from V and 3 bases from J, leaving 12 bases between. Germline assignment: CDR1 SGHRS and CDR2 YFSETQ. This CDR3 reads CASSTRQVTDTQYF. CDR3 DNA sequence: TGCGCCAGCAGCACCCGACAGGTTACAGATACGCAGTATTTT. The complete variable domain, with remaining parts taken from reference TRBV5-1 and TRBJ2-3, reads KAGVTQTPRYLIKTRGQQVTLSCSPISGHRSVSWYQQTPGQGLQFLFEYFSETQRNKGNFPGRFSGRQFSNSRSEMNVSTLELGDSALYLCASSTRQVTDTQYFGPGTRLTVL.

The chain employs TRBV19 and TRBJ1-4, with D perhaps TRBD1 (6 bases). CDR3 length: 18 amino acids. The V and J ends lost 3 bases and 2 bases respectively, with 19 bases between them. The germline V gene encodes CDR1 LNHDA and CDR2 SQIVND (reference sequence). CDR3 region: CASSMLSVRGSTNEKLFF. Here the CDR3 DNA reads TGTGCCAGTAGTATGCTATCGGTTAGGGGGTCCACTAATGAAAAACTGTTTTTT.

This chain connects TRBV25-1 to TRBJ2-7; 10 nucleotides align to TRBD1. CDR3 length: 15 residues. Germline V gene data show CDR1 as MGHDK and CDR2 as SYGVNS. J gave up 4 bases and V 6 bases, and 9 bases lay outside the gene matches. CDR3: CASSRGGTGVYEQYF. In DNA, the CDR3 is TGTGCCAGCAGCCGAGGGGGGACAGGGGTGTACGAGCAGTACTTC.

V gene TRBV4-3 combines with J gene TRBJ1-4; a possible D gene is TRBD1 (5 bases). The V gene lost 0 bases and the J gene lost 5 bases, with 10 bases spanning the gap. Germline CDR1 reads LGHNA; CDR2 reads YSLEER. This CDR3 is built from 15 residues. CDR3 DNA: TGCGCCAGCAGCCAAGACGGGTCAGGGAATGAAAAACTGTTTTTT. Translating gives CASSQDGSGNEKLFF.

The V call is TRBV4-1, the J call TRBJ2-1; tentative D call: TRBD2 (7 bases). Trimming left V 4 bases short and J 7 bases short, with 20 bases between. The CDR3 is made up of 16 amino acids. In germline, CDR1 is MGHRA, CDR2 YSYEKL. CDR3 nucleotide sequence: TGCGCCAGCAGCCCTGCCTGGGGGGGGCTTGTGAATGAGCAGTTCTTC. Residues: CASSPAWGGLVNEQFF.

This clone has only a few counts. The rearrangement links TRBV2 to TRBJ1-5; D ambiguous. CDR1 is SNHLY, CDR2 FYNNEI, per germline. The V end lost 6 bases, the J end lost 7 bases, and 10 bases lay between the germline ends. The CDR3 totals 12 residues. CDR3 in amino acids: CASSGEWQPQHF. The DNA of the CDR3 is TGTGCCAGCAGCGGGGAGTGGCAGCCCCAGCATTTT.

This clone was found a few times. This chain connects TRBV6-1 to TRBJ1-4; 8 nucleotides match TRBD1. This CDR3 has 14 amino acids. Germline values: CDR1 MNHNS, CDR2 SASEGT. J lost 7 bases, V lost 7 bases, and 8 bases had no gene match. In DNA form, the CDR3 reads TGTGCCAGCACCAGACAGGGGAAAGGTGAAAAACTGTTTTTT. As protein: CASTRQGKGEKLFF.

The chain combines TRBV28 with TRBJ2-5; 9 bases align to TRBD1. The CDR3 length is 20 residues. Germline V gene data show CDR1 as MDHEN and CDR2 as SYDVKM. Trimming at V came to 3 bases and at J to 4 bases, leaving 21 bases not matched to a gene. CDR3 sequence: CASSFFIRGFIDRGVETQYF. CDR3 coding DNA: TGTGCCAGCAGTTTTTTTATTCGGGGTTTTATCGACAGGGGGGTAGAGACCCAGTACTTC.

V usage is TRBV2 and J usage is TRBJ2-5; TRBD1 might be the D (6 bases). V was shortened by 4 bases and J by 0 bases, with 18 bases between the two germline ends. This CDR3 region has 17 residues. Germline V CDR1 and CDR2: SNHLY, FYNNEI. The CDR3 reads CASSARGTVGYQETQYF. The CDR3, as DNA: TGTGCCAGCAGTGCGAGGGGGACGGTCGGATACCAAGAGACCCAGTACTTC.

This chain connects TRBV5-6 to TRBJ1-2; 9 bases line up with TRBD1. This CDR3 comprises 16 residues. Germline CDR1 and CDR2: SGHDT and YYEEEE. V dropped 4 bases and J dropped 2; count of bases not matched to a gene: 9. The CDR3 spells CASSLPGQGWNYGYTF. The DNA of the CDR3 is TGTGCCAGCAGCCTCCCAGGACAGGGGTGGAACTATGGCTACACCTTC.

In this sample, this clone turned up a few times. The chain has TRBV5-1 and TRBJ2-3; 8 bases align to TRBD2. V trimming: 0 bases; J trimming: 4 bases; junction bases outside the gene matches: 4. This CDR3 is built from 15 residues. Looked up from germline, CDR1 is SGHRS and CDR2 is YFSETQ. CDR3 nucleotide sequence: TGCGCCAGCAGCTTGGTTAGCGGGGACCCAGATACGCAGTATTTT. Translating it yields CASSLVSGDPDTQYF.

This clone has more than one count but fewer than ten. This chain connects TRBV6-1 to TRBJ2-7, with TRBD1 matching over 8 bases. This CDR3 region has 14 residues. Germline V gives CDR1 MNHNS, CDR2 SASEGT. The trim removed 6 bases at V and 3 bases at J, leaving 7 bases unmatched. In nucleotides, the CDR3 is TGTGCCAGCAGACCGGACAGGGCCCTCTACGAGCAGTACTTC. It is translated as CASRPDRALYEQYF.

J is TRBJ1-1 and V is TRBV5-1, with D possibly matching TRBD1 (5 bases). This CDR3 is 14 amino acids long. V was pared by 2 bases and J by 1 base, with 9 bases between. CDR1 SGHRS and CDR2 YFSETQ come from the germline V gene. The CDR3 reads CASSLSTGNTEAFF. The DNA for the CDR3 is TGCGCCAGCAGCTTATCTACAGGGAACACTGAAGCTTTCTTT.

This chain uses TRBV5-1 with TRBJ2-5; TRBD2 matches at 8 bases. Unmatched junction bases numbered 5, after V lost 0 bases and J lost 1 base. Germline CDR1 reads SGHRS; CDR2 reads YFSETQ. This CDR3 is built from 16 residues. The CDR3 region is CASSLGGTSFQETQYF. The CDR3 nucleotides read TGCGCCAGCAGCTTGGGTGGGACTAGTTTCCAAGAGACCCAGTACTTC.

This clone occurred once. The chain is built from TRBV5-1 and TRBJ1-1; D is ambiguous. The CDR3 extends over 15 amino acids. With 0 bases removed from V and 4 bases from J, the gap between germline ends came to 13 bases. Germline V CDR1 and CDR2: SGHRS, YFSETQ. CDR3 sequence: CASSLATGVGTEAFF. The DNA for the CDR3 is TGCGCCAGCAGCTTGGCTACGGGAGTGGGCACTGAAGCTTTCTTT.

The chain uses TRBV7-3 and TRBJ2-2; 9 bases are a match to TRBD1. The CDR3 totals 17 residues. Trimming removed 4 bases from V and 1 base from J; junction bases left unmatched: 7. The germline V gene encodes CDR1 SGHTA and CDR2 FQGTGA. CDR3 residues: CASSSYPGQGNTGELFF. DNA of the CDR3: TGTGCCAGCAGCTCATACCCGGGACAGGGGAACACCGGGGAGCTGTTTTTT.

The chain carries TRBV4-3 and TRBJ1-5, with D unclear. The germline V gene has CDR1 LGHNA and CDR2 YSLEER. Trimming stripped 0 bases from V and 0 bases from J, with 9 bases between. This CDR3 is built from 16 residues. CDR3 nucleotide sequence: TGCGCCAGCAGCCAAGACGCGGGGAATAGCAATCAGCCCCAGCATTTT. Residues: CASSQDAGNSNQPQHF.

The chain joins TRBV15 to TRBJ2-5; TRBD2 matches 13 bases. With V trimmed by 0 bases and J by 5 bases, 12 bases remained unmatched. Germline lookup yields CDR1 LNHNV and CDR2 YYDKDF (reference sequence). The CDR3 is made up of 19 amino acids. The CDR3 reads CATSRDRARLAGGGETQYF. The CDR3 nucleotides are TGTGCCACCAGCAGAGATCGGGCCCGACTAGCGGGGGGCGGGGAGACCCAGTACTTC.

This clone showed up just once. The rearrangement joins TRBV5-1 to TRBJ1-1, with D tentatively TRBD1 (5 bases). Per the germline V gene, CDR1 is SGHRS and CDR2 is YFSETQ. The V end was cut by 5 bases, the J end by 0 bases, with 8 bases between. The CDR3 has 13 residues. DNA of the CDR3: TGCGCCAGCAGGCGACAGCTGAACACTGAAGCTTTCTTT. Translating it yields CASRRQLNTEAFF.

Only one count was recorded for this clone. CDR3 sequence (DNA): TGTGCCAGCAGCTTTACTAGCGGGGGGGACAATGAGCAGTTCTTC. This sequence encodes CASSFTSGGDNEQFF. The chain recombines TRBV5-4 with TRBJ2-1; TRBD2 matches 13 bases. The CDR3 runs to 15 residues. Germline CDR1 and CDR2: SGHNT and YYREEE (reference sequence). V lost 2 bases to trimming and J lost 5 bases; unmatched junction nucleotides: 1.

This chain uses TRBV5-1 with TRBJ1-2, with 9 bases aligning to TRBD1. The junction had 0 bases not matched to a gene; V was cut back by 0 bases and J by 3 bases. The CDR3 runs 14 residues. Germline V gives CDR1 SGHRS, CDR2 YFSETQ. This chain's CDR3 is CASSLGQGDYGYTF. CDR3 coding DNA: TGCGCCAGCAGCTTGGGACAGGGGGACTATGGCTACACCTTC.

The chain joins TRBV30 to TRBJ1-1, with unresolved D. Germline CDR1 and CDR2: GTSNPN and SVGIG (reference sequence). The V end lost 4 bases, the J end lost 3 bases, and 12 bases lay between the germline ends. The CDR3 is 13 amino acids. This CDR3 reads CAWIARRDTEAFF. The CDR3 nucleotides read TGTGCCTGGATCGCGAGGCGGGACACTGAAGCTTTCTTT.